This T cell receptor (beta chain) was found in a study of response to subunit inactivated influenza vaccine. TCRdb processed the RT-PCR reads anew with MiXCR; each CDR3 protein has one entry. Of about 540,000 distinct CDR3 sequences listed, around 21% are singletons. This clonotype was seen more than once but under ten times. The CDR3 contains 12 residues. Trimming left V 3 bases short and J 4 bases short, with 9 bases between. Germline V gene data show CDR1 as DFQATT and CDR2 as SNEGSKA (reference sequence). The data were also submitted as part of a second study, on T cells expressing NK-cell markers. As reported in that work: TCR beta cDNA was made by 5'RACE template switching with UMIs.

This chain connects TRBV20-1 to TRBJ1-1; no clear D. The input for sequencing was CD4+ T cells sorted from PBMCs, taken 12 days after vaccination. The TCR comes from a man in his fifties or sixties who received an inactivated influenza vaccine. The CDR3 protein is CSASQSSTEAFF. The DNA for the CDR3 is TGCAGTGCTAGCCAATCGTCCACTGAAGCTTTCTTT.